This T cell receptor beta chain was retrieved from a study of T cell responses to AZD1222 COVID-19 vaccine. Method: immunoSEQ multiplex PCR; TCRdb's copy keeps in-frame clones and lacks some. The table includes tens of thousands of clones, about 90% detected once. As concerns this clone: The antigen is undetermined.

Study-wide results and limits: There were mostly white British donors and more females than males, and clonal diversity was possibly underestimated. Among spike-specific TCRs, nearly half reportedly target unmutated variant regions. Samples come after the peak T cell response, not at day 14.

The germline CDR1 and CDR2 sequences are MGHRA and YSYEKL. CDR3 length: 19 residues. V was clipped by 4 bases and J by 1 base, with 24 bases between them. J is TRBJ2-3 and V is TRBV4-1; D is ambiguous. The specimen was peripheral blood, collected 28 days after the second AZD1222 dose. This TCR derives from an adult who received the AZD1222 COVID-19 vaccine. The chain's CDR3 is CASSPGRIPFGSGTDTQYF. CDR3 coding DNA: TGCGCCAGCAGCCCAGGACGGATTCCTTTTGGTTCGGGCACAGATACGCAGTATTTT.